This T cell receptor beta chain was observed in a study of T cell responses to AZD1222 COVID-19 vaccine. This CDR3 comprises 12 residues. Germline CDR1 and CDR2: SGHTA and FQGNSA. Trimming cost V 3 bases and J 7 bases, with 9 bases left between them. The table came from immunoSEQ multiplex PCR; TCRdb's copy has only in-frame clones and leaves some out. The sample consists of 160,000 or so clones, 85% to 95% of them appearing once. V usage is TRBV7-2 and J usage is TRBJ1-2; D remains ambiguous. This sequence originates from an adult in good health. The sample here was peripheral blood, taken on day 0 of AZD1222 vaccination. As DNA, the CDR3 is TGTGCCAGCAGCTTCGGTGGCTCTGGCTACACCTTC. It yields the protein CASSFGGSGYTF.